One sample yielded the 3 T cell receptor beta chains listed below, sequenced in a study of untreated major depressive disorder. Only in-frame clones appear in the TCRdb table, and some are missing; sequencing was by immunoSEQ multiplex PCR. Of tens of thousands of clones listed, approximately 89% are singletons. The sample comprised CD4+ T cells from PBMCs. The receptors come from a woman aged 40 to 50 in good health.

J is TRBJ1-6 and V is TRBV13; D gene ambiguous. Germline V gives CDR1 PRHDT, CDR2 FYEKMQ (reference sequence). Trimming removed 3 bases from V and 6 bases from J, with 9 bases in between. The length of the CDR3 is 14 residues. The CDR3 here is CASSFGDLNSPLHF. The CDR3 coding sequence is TGTGCCAGCAGCTTCGGTGACCTTAATTCACCCCTCCACTTT.

This chain joins TRBV5-6 and TRBJ1-4, with D uncertain. The V end lost 0 bases, the J end lost 5 bases, and 8 bases lay between the germline ends. The CDR3 spans 14 residues. In germline, CDR1 is SGHDT, CDR2 YYEEEE. The CDR3 spells CASSLAGRNEKLFF. CDR3 coding DNA: TGTGCCAGCAGCTTGGCGGGCAGGAATGAAAAACTGTTTTTT.

About this clone itself: One end of the junction does not line up with germline, which may come from a read error. This chain connects TRBV18 to TRBJ2-7; tentatively, D is TRBD1 (5 bases). The CDR3 length is 13 residues. Germline CDR1 and CDR2: KGHSH and LQKENI. The chain's CDR3 is CASSPSDSRGKIF. The CDR3 bases are TGTGCCAGCTCACCATCAGACAGCCGAGGCAAAATCTTC. Filled out from reference TRBV18 and TRBJ2-7, the complete variable domain reads NAGVMQNPRHLVRRRGQEARLRCSPMKGHSHVYWYRQLPEEGLKFMVYLQKENIIDESGMPKERFSAEFPKEGPSILRIQQVVRGDSAAYFCASSPSDSRGKIFGPGTRLTVT.